This T cell receptor beta chain emerged from a study of regulatory T cells in long-lasting Graves disease. This clonotype was picked up many times. Indicated time point: persistent/refractory GD, antithyroid drugs over 5 years with positive TRAb. RNA isolated from PBMCs was used to make the TCR library. Arm-PCR of CDR3 regions and iRepertoire HTBI primers were used to build TCR beta libraries. A single record per CDR3 protein comes from TCRdb applying MiXCR to the multiplex PCR reads. The sample lists more than 650,000 distinct CDR3 sequences, around 32% occurring once. Trimming removed 1 base from V and 0 bases from J; junction bases left unmatched: 5. The CDR3 is 17 amino acids. Germline CDR1 reads MNHEY; CDR2 reads SVGEGT.

The V gene is TRBV6-2 or TRBV6-3, the J gene TRBJ2-7; 11 bases align to TRBD2. The sequence came from a female donor with Graves disease. This specimen consisted of peripheral blood mononuclear cells (PBMCs), obtained when the disease was refractory, from a patient treated with antithyroid drugs. This CDR3 is CASSYFTTSGTSYEQYF. CDR3 nucleotides: TGTGCCAGCAGTTACTTCACGACTAGCGGGACCTCCTACGAGCAGTACTTC.